These 23 T cell receptor beta chains originate from one sample sequenced in a study of cytomegalovirus exposure and HLA in healthy donors. Profiling relied on immunoSEQ multiplex PCR, and the TCRdb table lists in-frame clones only, not all of them. The sample has 200,000 to 250,000 clones, about nine tenths seen once; the top ten hold about 2%. The sequenced material came from PBMCs. The receptors shown here come from a woman younger than 35 in good health and CMV-seropositive.

The rearrangement joins TRBV5-4 to TRBJ1-1, with 7 bases aligning to TRBD1. CDR3 length equals 16 residues. Germline V gene lookup returns CDR1 SGHNT and CDR2 YYREEE (reference sequence). With 6 bases clipped from V and 4 bases from J, the junction kept 15 bases outside the gene matches. The CDR3 reads CASNVLGRGPATEAFF. The CDR3 region has the DNA TGTGCCAGCAACGTCTTAGGAAGGGGGCCGGCCACTGAAGCTTTCTTT.

The V call is TRBV29-1, the J call TRBJ2-7, with 10 nucleotides matching TRBD1. Germline V CDR1 and CDR2: SQVTM, ANQGSEA. V lost 4 bases, J lost 3 bases, and 3 bases stayed unmatched. The CDR3 is 13 amino acids. In DNA form, the CDR3 reads TGCAGCGTTGTGACAGGGGGCCACTACGAGCAGTACTTC. This sequence encodes CSVVTGGHYEQYF.

The genes are TRBV28 and TRBJ1-5; the match to TRBD1 covers 8 bases. The length of the CDR3 is 14 residues. In germline, CDR1 is MDHEN, CDR2 SYDVKM. J lost 7 bases, V lost 6 bases, and 8 bases had no gene match. CDR3 in DNA: TGTGCCAGCAGAGTTGGACAGGGTCAACAGCCCCAGCATTTT. Its protein product is CASRVGQGQQPQHF.

The rearrangement links TRBV28 to TRBJ2-2, with TRBD1 matching over 9 bases. The CDR3 is 16 amino acids. CDR1 and CDR2 from the germline V gene are MDHEN and SYDVKM. The V segment lost 4 bases and the J segment 6 bases; nucleotides outside the gene matches: 9. The DNA for the CDR3 is TGTGCCAGCAGTTCGTACAGGGGGCATCGGGCCGGGGAGCTGTTTTTT. Translation gives CASSSYRGHRAGELFF.

This clone was seen just once. V is TRBV28 and J is TRBJ1-1; 7 bases match TRBD1. This CDR3 region has 15 residues. CDR1 is MDHEN and CDR2 is SYDVKM in the germline V gene. V shed 3 bases and J 5 bases; nucleotides not matched to a gene: 9. The CDR3 sequence is CASSLQGQHLTEAFF. The CDR3 DNA reads TGTGCCAGCAGTTTGCAGGGACAGCATTTGACTGAAGCTTTCTTT.

The CDR3 is CASSLMDTQYF. The CDR3 DNA sequence: TGTGCCAGCAGCCTTATGGATACGCAGTATTTT. V gene TRBV6-5 combines with J gene TRBJ2-3; D is unresolved. V was cut by 6 bases and J by 6 bases, with 7 bases left in between. The CDR3 length is 11 residues. Germline V lookup: CDR1 MNHEY, CDR2 SVGAGI.

This sequence joins TRBV29-1 and TRBJ2-1; D possibly corresponds to TRBD2 (7 bases). The CDR3 spans 18 residues. Germline V gives CDR1 SQVTM, CDR2 ANQGSEA. V was pared by 7 bases and J by 3 bases, with 28 bases between. Written as DNA, the CDR3 is TGCAGCGCCCAGGTACTCCGGAGGGGGGAGGGGGGCTACAATGAGCAGTTCTTC. This gives the protein CSAQVLRRGEGGYNEQFF.

The chain carries TRBV27 and TRBJ1-1; D possibly corresponds to TRBD1 (5 bases). The length of the CDR3 is 13 residues. V shed 5 bases and J shed 4 bases, with 11 bases lying between them. Germline assignment: CDR1 MNHEY and CDR2 SMNVEV (reference sequence). The CDR3 DNA sequence: TGTGCCAGCAGTGGGGGACTGGGCACTGAAGCTTTCTTT. This sequence encodes CASSGGLGTEAFF.

The V and J genes are TRBV27 and TRBJ2-1, with 7 bases aligning to TRBD1. J gave up 9 bases and V 8 bases, and 16 bases lay outside the gene matches. Germline CDR1 and CDR2: MNHEY and SMNVEV (reference sequence). The CDR3 runs to 15 residues. In DNA form, the CDR3 reads TGTGCCAGCGAGTCTACTCACAGGGGAAACGGTGAGCAGTTCTTC. This translates into CASESTHRGNGEQFF.

Here the CDR3 DNA reads TGCGCCAGCAGCCAGGGTTGGGCAGTGGCGAACACTGAAGCTTTCTTT. This encodes CASSQGWAVANTEAFF. The V call is TRBV4-1, the J call TRBJ1-1; D uncertain. Germline V gene data show CDR1 as MGHRA and CDR2 as YSYEKL. V was clipped by 3 bases and J by 1 base, with 15 bases between them. The CDR3 totals 16 residues.

In regard to this clone: The junction departs from the called germline gene at one end, perhaps through a read error. This chain links TRBV10-3 with TRBJ1-5; tentatively, D is TRBD1 (5 bases). The CDR3 consists of 15 residues. The V gene's germline CDR1 is ENHRY and CDR2 SYGVKD. This CDR3 reads CASSSGVVGDQPQHF. The CDR3 coding sequence is TGTGCCAGCAGTAGCGGGGTAGTAGGGGATCAGCCCCAGCATTTT.

V gene TRBV6-5 combines with J gene TRBJ2-2, with D perhaps TRBD2 (6 bases). The CDR3 is made up of 14 amino acids. Trimming took off 2 bases at V and 7 bases at J, with 11 bases between the two ends. Germline V gene lookup returns CDR1 MNHEY and CDR2 SVGAGI. This CDR3 is CASSYGGAGGELFF. Written as DNA, the CDR3 is TGTGCCAGCAGTTACGGAGGGGCAGGCGGGGAGCTGTTTTTT.

J is TRBJ2-7 and V is TRBV7-3, with TRBD2 matching over 7 bases. The CDR3 is made up of 14 amino acids. J was trimmed by 3 bases and V by 5 bases; bases with no gene match: 7. Per the germline V gene, CDR1 is SGHTA and CDR2 is FQGTGA. The CDR3: CASSVLRGSYEQYF. The CDR3 DNA follows: TGTGCCAGCAGCGTACTCCGCGGGAGCTACGAGCAGTACTTC.

The V and J genes are TRBV4-2 and TRBJ1-1, with 8 bases matching TRBD1. The CDR3 totals 16 residues. Trimming cost V 4 bases and J 4 bases; bases outside gene matches: 11. CDR1 and CDR2 from the germline V gene are LGHNA and YNFKEQ. The CDR3 bases are TGTGCCAGCAGCCGTTACAGGGGGTCGGGTGGCACTGAAGCTTTCTTT. Its protein is CASSRYRGSGGTEAFF.

J is TRBJ2-2 and V is TRBV7-8; 8 bases match TRBD1. The germline V gene encodes CDR1 SGHVS and CDR2 FQNEAQ. The CDR3 is 15 residues long. J lost 5 bases, V lost 5 bases, and 7 bases had no gene match. CDR3 region: CASSLLRGRTGELFF. The CDR3 DNA follows: TGTGCCAGCAGCCTACTCAGGGGGCGAACCGGGGAGCTGTTTTTT.

The V and J genes are TRBV27 and TRBJ2-7; perhaps TRBD2 as D (6 bases). The CDR3 totals 12 residues. The germline CDR1 and CDR2 sequences are MNHEY and SMNVEV (reference sequence). V was trimmed by 7 bases and J by 4 bases, leaving 11 bases between them. CDR3 residues: CASMAGLYEQYF. CDR3 bases: TGTGCCAGCATGGCGGGACTGTACGAGCAGTACTTC.

The V and J genes are TRBV14 and TRBJ2-1, with unresolved D. CDR3 length equals 13 residues. Trimming left V 3 bases short and J 9 bases short, with 12 bases between. Germline CDR1 and CDR2: SGHDN and FVKESK. The CDR3 spells CASSHGIEAEQFF. CDR3 DNA: TGTGCCAGCAGCCATGGTATCGAGGCTGAGCAGTTCTTC. Full variable domain (missing parts from reference TRBV14 and TRBJ2-1): EAGVTQFPSHSVIEKGQTVTLRCDPISGHDNLYWYRRVMGKEIKFLLHFVKESKQDESGMPNNRFLAERTGGTYSTLKVQPAELEDSGVYFCASSHGIEAEQFFGPGTRLTVL.

This rearrangement joins TRBV28 to TRBJ2-2; TRBD2 matches at 13 bases. The CDR3 covers 16 residues. The ends lost 6 bases at V and 3 bases at J; junction bases unmatched: 4. The germline V gene has CDR1 MDHEN and CDR2 SYDVKM. The CDR3 reads CASRTSGRMYTGELFF. In DNA form, the CDR3 reads TGTGCCAGCAGGACTAGCGGGAGGATGTACACCGGGGAGCTGTTTTTT.

The chain joins TRBV5-1 to TRBJ2-2; the match to TRBD1 covers 7 bases. The trim removed 1 base at V and 3 bases at J, leaving 6 bases unmatched. CDR1 and CDR2 from the germline V gene are SGHRS and YFSETQ. The CDR3 extends over 16 amino acids. The CDR3 bases are TGCGCCAGCAGCTTGATCCGGGACAGCTACACCGGGGAGCTGTTTTTT. Translation gives CASSLIRDSYTGELFF.

This clone was counted ten times or more. The chain carries TRBV6-1 and TRBJ1-4; 9 bases are shared with TRBD1. Germline V gene lookup returns CDR1 MNHNS and CDR2 SASEGT. V lost 6 bases and J lost 7; bases outside the gene matches: 6. The CDR3 spans 14 residues. This CDR3 is CASSFGQGSEKLFF. The CDR3 DNA is TGTGCCAGCAGCTTCGGACAGGGGTCTGAAAAACTGTTTTTT.

The genes are TRBV27 and TRBJ2-5, with D perhaps matching TRBD2 (5 bases). CDR3 length: 15 amino acids. V lost 6 bases and J lost 1, with 15 bases in between. Germline values: CDR1 MNHEY, CDR2 SMNVEV (reference sequence). The CDR3 reads CASSYIAYSQETQYF. The DNA of the CDR3 is TGTGCCAGCAGCTATATAGCGTATTCCCAAGAGACCCAGTACTTC.

The rearrangement uses TRBV6-6 and TRBJ2-3; D unresolved. CDR1 and CDR2 (germline): MNHNY, SVGAGI (reference sequence). Trimming cost V 5 bases and J 0 bases, with 9 bases left between them. The CDR3 is 14 amino acids. The CDR3 sequence: CASSQLTSTDTQYF. The CDR3 region has the DNA TGTGCCAGCAGTCAACTTACTAGCACAGATACGCAGTATTTT.

V usage is TRBV4-2 and J usage is TRBJ2-7, with 8 nucleotides matching TRBD2. This CDR3 region has 16 residues. With 2 bases clipped from V and 0 bases from J, the junction kept 6 bases outside the gene matches. Germline CDR1 LGHNA, CDR2 YNFKEQ. The CDR3 nucleotides read TGTGCCAGCAGCCAACTACTAGCGGCTAGCTCCTACGAGCAGTACTTC. This translates into CASSQLLAASSYEQYF.